This T cell receptor beta chain was obtained from a study of cytomegalovirus exposure and HLA in healthy donors (dated by TCRdb to between 2016 and 2019). Turning to the overall study: An earlier analysis of roughly 570 of the donors reported roughly 300 Gb of sequence data and roughly 120 million unique TCR beta sequences obtained from around 170 million T cells. An early release covering roughly 600 HLA-typed donors comprised 250 to 350 gigabases of sequencing data and 85 million to 100 million unique TCR sequences. Of the 398 genotyped donors, roughly 85% fell in the genetic ancestry cluster associated with self-reported Caucasian donors. The study aimed to test whether cataloging public T cell receptors could reveal signatures of past pathogen exposure. The study used immunosequencing to profile the T cell repertoires of approximately 690 subjects and linked those repertoires to cytomegalovirus serostatus. In addition to the first cohort of 666 subjects, a separate validation cohort of 120 different subjects was used. The study combined high-throughput TCR immunosequencing, statistical association of individual TCRs with disease status, and machine learning to predict cytomegalovirus infection status. A later analysis re-analyzed previously published TCR beta repertoires from roughly 630 donors and added high-resolution HLA genotyping to study TCR occurrence patterns. The later analysis used no new phenotypic data to find candidate immune exposures, relying instead on TCR beta sequences and their occurrence across donors. An earlier analysis of fewer than 750 of the donors used high-throughput TCR beta sequencing to judge whether each TCR beta V gene segment behaved as functional or pseudogenic. Donor age, sex, ethnicity and CMV serostatus were collected together with the repertoire data. A later genetic analysis took genome-wide SNP genotypes for about three fifths of the roughly 700 donors and used that subset as a discovery cohort. Every discovery cohort repertoire had been produced on one sequencing platform. Class I and class II HLA loci were covered by the typing at four-digit resolution. Typing coverage differed by locus: A, B, C, DRB1 and DQB1 were typed in roughly 620-630 donors, DQA1 in 500 to 550, DPA1 in approximately 600, and DPB1 in 400 to 480. Five DR-DQ haplotypes were handled as single units for association and clustering, since linkage in the cohort was strong. Among about 400 genotyped donors of the cohort, an average of approximately 220,000 unique TCR beta nucleotide sequences was sequenced per donor, of which about 18% were non-productive.

Points on this clone: Its recognized antigen is unknown. Per-base qualities were not stored, and no clone one base away is much larger.

Cut back by 5 bases and 6 bases, the V and J ends lie 20 bases apart. The CDR3 contains 15 residues, cysteine and phenylalanine counted. Only the CDR3 DNA stays, 45 bases, in frame from base 1. Looking up the germline V gene (reference sequence) yields CDR1 PRHDT and CDR2 FYEKMQ. Paper-wide results and their limitations: Most TCR sequences were observed very rarely across donors, whereas some public TCRs were present in many individuals. In a later analysis, most CMV-associated TCR beta chains were found to appear HLA-restricted, with HLA associations seemingly driven largely by CMV exposure. Only TCR beta chains were sequenced in this cohort, and the absence of alpha or paired-chain data limited detectable features. The 87-base-pair reads could not distinguish some IMGT-functional V segments, including TRBV6-2 and TRBV6-3, so those segments were excluded. In an earlier analysis of some 550 of the donors, most TCR beta V segments were observed in productive rearrangements about 87% or about 30% of the time, broadly matching IMGT annotations. Linkage disequilibrium might explain the correlated functional status among segregating V segments, but an unknown experimental factor could not be excluded. Compared with the approximately 670-donor mean, donors in an Asian-associated ancestry cluster had fewer N-insertions in productive TCRs, according to a later genetic analysis. In a later analysis, TCR association rates were found to vary across HLA loci, with the most associated TCRs seen for DRB1 alleles and the fewest for HLA-C alleles. A further reported finding was that TCR beta sequences accurately predicted the HLA-A and HLA-B alleles for most subjects in the first cohort. HLA typing was unavailable for some donors at each locus, so association tests used only the typed subset. A later analysis associated 15,000 or so TCR beta sequences with specific HLA alleles at a false discovery rate of 0.05. For the cohort, immune exposure information was limited to CMV serostatus. The classifier was reported to diagnose cytomegalovirus status with high specificity and sensitivity in both the original and validation cohorts. In the study, approximately 160 TCR beta chains were listed as associated with cytomegalovirus. A cluster of highly shared sequence variants was judged likely to represent a technical artifact of the sequencing pipeline. In vitro tests confirmed that a few of the cytomegalovirus-associated TCR beta chains recognize cytomegalovirus antigens. The earlier analysis of fewer than 750 of the donors excluded 15 to 20 rarely observed V segments, including chromosome 9 orphons, because counts were too low. Several of the top co-occurrence clusters appeared to be linked to parvovirus B19, influenza, CMV and Epstein-Barr virus, according to a later analysis. When HLA alleles, especially DR and DQ, strongly co-occurred, TCR associations were difficult to assign to individual alleles. Sequencing depth was assumed to be roughly uniform across donors in the presence/absence analyses, though that assumption may not hold. In a later analysis, HLA-associated TCR beta chains showed more clonal expansion and lower generation probabilities than non-associated chains that were equally common. According to the authors, the approach could potentially be generalized to other disease states and immunological phenotypes. V-gene and J-gene trimming of TCR beta chains was associated with a missense DCLRE1C variant in a later genetic analysis, and the association was replicated in an independent cohort.

To prepare the library, the immunoSEQ multiplex PCR assay was applied. The multiplex PCR relied on a mix of 60 forward primers for TCR Vbeta segments and 13 reverse primers for TCR Jbeta segments. The CDR3 region of rearranged TCR beta genes was amplified from genomic DNA with a multiplex PCR assay. On the Illumina HiSeq System, the amplified TCR beta libraries were sequenced as 87-base-pair reads. The study's own analysis went as follows. Across the 500 to 850 repertoires, a later analysis counted 60 million to 90 million unique TCR beta chains, some 11 million of which were shared by at least two donors. A nearest-neighbor algorithm error-corrected the raw reads and collapsed the reads into unique sequences, merging closely related sequences to remove PCR and sequencing errors. To assign V, D and J gene segments, CDR3 sequences were aligned to IMGT reference sequences. For a sequence to be retained, at least a six-nucleotide match to both a V gene segment and a J gene segment was required. A rearrangement counted as productive if the CDR3 had no stop codons and remained in frame with V and J, and every other rearrangement counted as non-productive. CDR3 was defined by IMGT convention, running from the second conserved V-encoded cysteine to the conserved J-encoded phenylalanine. The earlier analysis of about 620 of the donors excluded sequences that lacked an unambiguous match to a single V gene segment. In an earlier analysis of some 590 of the donors, a V segment was called functional when productive rearrangements were above 56.7%, and segregating when the standard deviation between donors exceeded 5%. A statistical classification framework was built for diagnosing cytomegalovirus status from the catalog of TCR beta chain sequences. In a later analysis, TCR nucleotide sequences were compared against IMGT/GENE-DB human TR gene sequences so that V and J genes could be assigned. The TCRdist pipeline was used in a later analysis to assign CDR3 sequences and most-parsimonious VDJ recombination scenarios. A later analysis defined each TCR beta chain by its CDR3 amino acid sequence plus V-gene family, and excluded reads lacking a unique V-gene family. To address suspected cross-contamination and a sequencing artifact, a later analysis removed 450 to 700 highly shared, low-generation-probability nucleotide sequences. For each public chain, a later analysis derived a clonal expansion index from normalized ranks of inferred template counts within each repertoire. In a later analysis, generation probabilities were computed using a VDJ recombination model fitted to out-of-frame rearrangements, and the results were checked against IGoR. Hypergeometric tests were used in a later analysis to score TCR-TCR, TCR-HLA and TCR-CMV co-occurrence, with a repertoire-size bias correction applied to the TCR pairs. To estimate false discovery rates, a later analysis permuted the HLA or CMV assignments 20 times. A later analysis grouped co-occurring TCRs with DBSCAN, adding TCRdist sequence similarity when clustering within HLA-allele-positive subsets. For co-occurrence clustering, repertoires with fewer than 30,000 or more than 120,000 public chains were excluded, along with roughly 5 repertoires with anomalous nucleotide sharing. TCRdb obtained this table from immuneACCESS and retained in-frame rearrangements with V and J assigned. These tables miss some clones; where compared with another copy, unresolved V genes account for less than half of the shortfall, and the remainder is unexplained. V and J calls and clone size are given by that table; D and trimming were obtained from the DNA. The sample data list some 90,000 clones, and over 65% of these were observed just once. Of the sample, about 9.3% falls within the top ten clones.

The cohort comprised some 700 healthy bone marrow donors. Cohort members were all nominally healthy when sampled, although unrecorded immune exposures were likely present. CMV serostatus was recorded as positive for 289 and negative for about 50% of the 666 cohort members, whereas no CMV serostatus was recorded for the donor in question. Every donor gave a peripheral blood sample, and the peripheral blood mononuclear cells from that sample were used for TCR beta sequencing. The Qiagen DNeasy Blood Extraction Kit was used to extract genomic DNA from the blood cell samples. The source is a human donor in good health. Recombination joined TRBV13 with TRBJ2-7; no confident D gene assignment can be made. Specimen: PBMCs. This receptor has the CDR3 CASSQYPSTPGEQYF. The base sequence is TGTGCCAGCAGCCAATATCCCTCTACTCCTGGCGAGCAGTACTTC.